This T cell receptor beta chain was sequenced during a study of T cell responses to AZD1222 COVID-19 vaccine. Overall study: Recipients boosted at about 4 weeks or about 12 weeks are pooled. The study, taken as a whole, reports: The sample set comprised mostly white British donors with more females, and clonal diversity was possibly underestimated. Spike-specific TCR breadth and depth went up after people got two AZD1222 doses.

TCRdb's copy holds only in-frame clones and misses some; the assay was immunoSEQ multiplex PCR. The data contain roughly 150,000 clones, 85% to 90% of them singletons. Concerning this clone itself: Antigen specificity is unknown.

The germline V gene encodes CDR1 SGHNT and CDR2 YENEEA. V was trimmed by 4 bases and J by 4 bases, leaving 10 bases between them. The CDR3 sequence is 13 residues long. The sequences come from peripheral blood, collected on day 0 of AZD1222 vaccination. This chain joins TRBV11-3 and TRBJ1-1; D not resolved. The source is an adult in good health. The CDR3 bases are TGTGCCAGCAGCTACGCGGGGTCCACTGAAGCTTTCTTT. Translated: CASSYAGSTEAFF.